This TCR beta chain was identified in a study of T cell clonotyping in hematopoietic cell transplantation. Method: immunoSEQ multiplex PCR; TCRdb's copy keeps in-frame clones and lacks some. The data show a few thousand clones, around 94% seen once. Germline CDR1 and CDR2: PRHDT and FYEKMQ (reference sequence). Trimming took 4 bases from V and 5 from J; bases not matched to a gene: 11. The CDR3 extends over 15 amino acids. Sequenced here: PBMCs, sampled 180 days after allogeneic stem cell transplant. The rearrangement links TRBV13 to TRBJ2-7; 7 nucleotides match TRBD1. This receptor was obtained from a male patient in his sixties or seventies who had an allogeneic stem cell transplant from a related donor, so the T cells may come from the graft donor. Some clones in this sample may be carry-over from other donors' samples. CDR3 in amino acids: CASSWPTGQSHEQYF. CDR3 nucleotide sequence: TGTGCCAGCAGCTGGCCGACAGGGCAATCCCACGAGCAGTACTTC. The variable domain in full, completed from reference TRBV13 and TRBJ2-7, reads AAGVIQSPRHLIKEKRETATLKCYPIPRHDTVYWYQQGPGQDPQFLISFYEKMQSDKGSIPDRFSAQQFSDYHSELNMSSLELGDSALYFCASSWPTGQSHEQYFGPGTRLTVT.